The clone carrying this T cell receptor beta chain was counted ten times or more. The sample is drawn from a study of T-cell reconstitution after alpha-beta-depleted transplantation in children. Unique molecular identifiers were incorporated when the TCRbeta library was constructed. MiXCR, run by TCRdb on the PCR reads, gives a single entry per CDR3 protein. The table includes approximately 240,000 distinct CDR3 sequences, 9% to 10% detected once. V gave up 8 bases and J gave up 0 bases, with 10 bases separating them. Germline V gene data show CDR1 as MDHEN and CDR2 as SYDVKM. This CDR3 has 13 amino acids.

The chain combines TRBV28 with TRBJ2-5; D is possibly TRBD1 (5 bases). The sequences come from PBMCs from the stem cell graft donor, collected from the stem cell graft. This TCR was recovered from a human donor who donated a stem cell graft to a child with SCID. In nucleotides, the CDR3 is TGTGCCAGCGAATCAGGGAACCAAGAGACCCAGTACTTC. Translated: CASESGNQETQYF.